This entry lists 10 T cell receptor beta chains sequenced from one sample in a study of beta chain features in type 1 diabetes. The investigators reverse transcribed all of the isolated RNA, so they sequenced expressed TCRB transcripts. The method was immunoSEQ multiplex PCR; TCRdb's version includes in-frame clones alone and lacks a portion of them. The table has 600,000 to 650,000 clones, about 14% seen once. The sequencing sample was made of naive CD4+ T cells from blood. Receptor source: a man between 18 and 29 years old in good health.

This chain links TRBV7-2 with TRBJ1-5; the D is unclear. The CDR3 totals 16 residues. V shed 1 base and J shed 2 bases, with 12 bases lying between them. Per the germline V gene, CDR1 is SGHTA and CDR2 is FQGNSA. CDR3 region: CASSLERGSGNQPQHF. The CDR3, as DNA: TGTGCCAGCAGCTTAGAACGGGGTTCGGGCAATCAGCCCCAGCATTTT.

Regarding this clone: In the same sample, other DNA sequences code for this CDR3. The chain combines TRBV9 with TRBJ2-3; D might be TRBD1 (6 bases). The CDR3 has 16 residues. Trimming stripped 4 bases from V and 3 bases from J, with 18 bases between. Germline V gene data show CDR1 as SGDLS and CDR2 as YYNGEE. CDR3 bases: TGTGCCAGCAGCCCACAGGGCCTAGGTCGTACAGATACGCAGTATTTT. Translating gives CASSPQGLGRTDTQYF. Full variable domain (missing parts from reference TRBV9 and TRBJ2-3): DSGVTQTPKHLITATGQRVTLRCSPRSGDLSVYWYQQSLDQGLQFLIQYYNGEERAKGNILERFSAQQFPDLHSELNLSSLELGDSALYFCASSPQGLGRTDTQYFGPGTRLTVL.

The V and J genes are TRBV19 and TRBJ2-2; TRBD1 aligns across 10 bases. With V trimmed by 5 bases and J by 5 bases, 11 bases remained unmatched. CDR3 length equals 17 residues. Germline-derived CDR1 and CDR2 are LNHDA and SQIVND (reference sequence). DNA of the CDR3: TGTGCCAGTAGTTCCCAGTCACGGGACAGGGGAACCGGGGAGCTGTTTTTT. Protein sequence: CASSSQSRDRGTGELFF.

This clone showed up just a few times. This chain connects TRBV7-8 to TRBJ2-5; TRBD2 matches at 9 bases. This CDR3 contains 16 residues. Germline V CDR1 and CDR2: SGHVS, FQNEAQ. Germline trimming cut 1 base from V and 5 bases from J; bases unmatched to any gene: 8. The CDR3 sequence is CASSLGGGRAWETQYF. DNA of the CDR3: TGTGCCAGCAGCTTAGGCGGCGGGAGGGCTTGGGAGACCCAGTACTTC.

The genes are TRBV7-8 and TRBJ2-1, with 8 bases matching TRBD2. V shed 1 base and J 14 bases; nucleotides not matched to a gene: 13. The CDR3 totals 15 residues. Germline V CDR1 and CDR2: SGHVS, FQNEAQ. This CDR3 is CASSLGVAGPLMEFF. CDR3 DNA: TGTGCCAGCAGCTTAGGAGTAGCGGGGCCTTTGATGGAGTTCTTC. Using reference TRBV7-8 and TRBJ2-1 for the parts outside the CDR3, the full variable domain is GAGVSQSPRYKVAKRGQDVALRCDPISGHVSLFWYQQALGQGPEFLTYFQNEAQLDKSGLPSDRFFAERPEGSVSTLKIQRTQQEDSAVYLCASSLGVAGPLMEFFGPGTRLTVL.

CDR3 amino acids: CASSKDNKVNTGELFF. For the CDR3, the DNA is TGTGCCAGCAGCAAAGACAATAAAGTGAACACCGGGGAGCTGTTTTTT. This chain links TRBV21-1 with TRBJ2-2; the table calls TRBD1, which could not be checked here. TRBV21-1 represents a pseudogene. This CDR3 is built from 16 residues.

This clone was seen more than once but under ten times. This specimen includes other DNA sequences encoding the same CDR3. This chain joins TRBV7-3 and TRBJ1-1, with D maybe TRBD1 (5 bases). Deletions cut 5 bases from V and 1 base from J, with 8 bases between. This CDR3 region has 13 residues. Germline CDR1 is SGHTA and CDR2 is FQGTGA. CDR3 bases: TGTGCCAGCAGCCTCGGACAGAACACTGAAGCTTTCTTT. Its translation is CASSLGQNTEAFF. Supplemented by reference TRBV7-3 and TRBJ1-1, the full variable domain reads GAGVSQTPSNKVTEKGKYVELRCDPISGHTALYWYRQSLGQGPEFLIYFQGTGAADDSGLPNDRFFAVRPEGSVSTLKIQRTERGDSAVYLCASSLGQNTEAFFGQGTRLTVV.

This clone was seen a few times. The rearrangement links TRBV19 to TRBJ2-5; TRBD2 matches at 11 bases. Germline assignment: CDR1 LNHDA and CDR2 SQIVND (reference sequence). The CDR3 covers 15 residues. Trimming removed 9 bases from V and 2 bases from J; junction bases left unmatched: 8. The CDR3 spells CASTRTSGRQETQYF. In nucleotides, the CDR3 is TGTGCCAGCACGAGGACTAGCGGGCGACAAGAGACCCAGTACTTC.

The rearrangement joins TRBV2 to TRBJ1-6; D ambiguous. Trimming removed 4 bases from V and 7 bases from J, with 11 bases in between. Germline CDR1 reads SNHLY; CDR2 reads FYNNEI. The CDR3 extends over 14 amino acids. CDR3 protein: CASSGLVGNSPLHF. CDR3 bases: TGTGCCAGCAGTGGACTCGTCGGGAATTCACCCCTCCACTTT.

The genes are TRBV7-6 and TRBJ2-3, with D tentatively TRBD1 (5 bases). This CDR3 contains 12 residues. Between the trimmed V and J ends, which lost 5 bases and 4 bases, there was a span of 7 bases. The germline V gene encodes CDR1 SGHVS and CDR2 FNYEAQ. The CDR3 nucleotides are TGTGCCAGCAGCGGCAGGGCAGATACGCAGTATTTT. Its translation: CASSGRADTQYF.